This T cell receptor (beta chain) was recovered during a study of CD8 T cells in Susac syndrome. RNA totalling roughly 0.45 to 1 ug underwent reverse transcription with random hexamers. One entry per CDR3 protein results from TCRdb running MiXCR on the immunoSEQ multiplex PCR reads. The repertoire holds 170,000 or so distinct CDR3 sequences, with about 93% as singletons. Treatment-naive patients with stable or active relapsing-remitting disease were the multiple sclerosis controls. CDR1 and CDR2 from the germline V gene are MDHEN and SYDVKM. V was cut by 8 bases and J by 0 bases, with 8 bases left in between. The CDR3 sequence is 12 residues long. This clonotype was seen just once.

Material for sequencing was CD4+ T cells from PBMCs. The chain links TRBV28 to TRBJ2-7; D gene unclear. The receptor comes from a human donor with multiple sclerosis. The DNA for the CDR3 is TGTGCCAGCGGGCAGAACTCCTACGAGCAGTACTTC. Its protein product is CASGQNSYEQYF.